The present TCR beta chain was sequenced within a study of T cell responses to AZD1222 COVID-19 vaccine. This clone has a handful of counts. Here immunoSEQ multiplex PCR was the method, and the copy in TCRdb shows in-frame clones only, minus some. The sample includes about 130,000 clones, approximately 85% of them seen just once. CDR3 length: 16 residues. Trimming shortened V by 4 bases and J by 5 bases, and 18 bases separated the two germline ends. The germline V gene has CDR1 MGHRA and CDR2 YSYEKL. The source was peripheral blood, collected on day 0 of AZD1222 vaccination. This clonotype originated in an adult in good health. The chain links TRBV4-1 to TRBJ1-5; the D gene is possibly TRBD1 (6 bases). CDR3 in amino acids: CASSRGDGTPDQPQHF. In DNA, the CDR3 is TGCGCCAGCAGCCGCGGAGACGGGACACCAGATCAGCCCCAGCATTTT.